This TCR beta chain was retrieved from a study of CD8 T cells in Susac syndrome (dated by TCRdb to about 2019). At the level of the whole study: The study used repertoire sequencing to test whether antigen drove CD8+ T cell activation and differentiation in Susac syndrome. Summary of the overall study and its limitations: The number of individuals in the TCR sequencing and HLA analysis was acknowledged as relatively small.

Including cysteine and phenylalanine, the CDR3 has 11 amino acids. CDR3 DNA only is kept here, 33 bases in frame from base 1. Trimming takes 5 bases from V and 7 bases from J, and the germline ends sit 8 bases apart. From the germline V gene, CDR1 is MNHEY and CDR2 is SVGEGT. Peripheral blood CD8+ and CD4+ T cells from healthy donors, Susac syndrome patients and multiple sclerosis patients were profiled using high-throughput TCR beta sequencing. Healthy donors were included as age- and sex-matched controls. Bulk CD8+ and CD4+ T cells were purified magnetically by negative isolation, whereas CD8+ TEMRA cells were enriched by FACS. Blood was collected in EDTA tubes and processed within 24 hours, with PBMCs isolated through density gradient centrifugation. PBMCs intended for TCR sequencing were frozen in liquid nitrogen and were later thawed in a 37 degrees C water bath. The sorted or isolated CD4+, CD8+ and CD8+ TEMRA cells had a purity of 90% or higher.

On this clonotype: It has no known antigen specificity. No base quality information exists; no much larger clone differs at one position.

RNA was extracted using the RNeasy kit, and roughly 0.5 to 1 ug of the RNA was reverse transcribed with random hexamers. The immunoSEQ multiplex PCR assay, covering 54 Vbeta and 13 Jbeta segments, was used to amplify TCR beta CDR3 regions. Bias from PCR amplification was corrected by using a synthetic template baseline for primer optimization and for computational correction. Per the authors' processing: Reads were annotated to V, D and J genes according to IMGT and were analyzed with immunoSEQ Analyzer, with only productive sequences retained. Clonality was calculated as one minus the Shannon entropy normalized by log2 of the number of productive unique sequences. For each patient and control, public and private clones were evaluated within the 100 most prevalent clones. Susac-specific clones were defined as absent from healthy and MS cohorts, about 1,100 published viral clones and other ImmuneACCESS disease sequences. The public sequencing data were trimmed at Q25 with fastp and processed into clonotypes with MiXCR by TCRdb, which kept only in-frame beta chains. Rows are combined by CDR3 protein, so each entry shows the most common genes and DNA. The V and J calls, along with clone size, are taken from TCRdb and not from the paper's own processing. This sample gives 180,000 or so distinct CDR3 sequences in total; around 96% of them show up just once. The ten most abundant clones make up 0.085% to 0.11% of the sample.

The sample taken for sequencing was CD4+ T cells from PBMCs. The clonotype comes from a human donor in good health. In this chain, TRBV6-2 or TRBV6-3 is recombined with TRBJ1-1, with no confidently assigned D gene. Read as DNA, the sequence is TGTGCCAGCAGTCATCGGCGTGAAGCTTTCTTT. It codes for CASSHRREAFF.